Below are 22 T cell receptor beta chains sequenced from a single sample in a study of T-cell reconstitution after alpha-beta-depleted transplantation in children. TCRbeta library construction was performed incorporating unique molecular identifiers. A single record per CDR3 protein comes from TCRdb applying MiXCR to the PCR reads. The profile shows 540,000 or so distinct CDR3 sequences, 20% to 25% of them singletons. The sequencing used PBMCs, mostly from graft donor cells, collected 360 days after TCRalphabeta/CD19-depleted stem cell transplant. These receptors all come from a boy younger than two who had a stem cell transplant for acute myeloid leukemia, so the T cells may come from the graft donor.

The genes are TRBV28 and TRBJ1-2, with D maybe TRBD1 (5 bases). The V gene lost 2 bases and the J gene lost 7 bases, with 14 bases spanning the gap. Per germline, CDR1 MDHEN and CDR2 SYDVKM. CDR3 length: 14 amino acids. CDR3 sequence reads: CASSLIRQRGGYTF. The CDR3 nucleotides read TGTGCCAGCAGTTTAATCAGACAGAGGGGTGGCTACACCTTC.

The rearrangement joins TRBV15 to TRBJ2-3, with TRBD1 matching over 7 bases. CDR1 is LNHNV and CDR2 is YYDKDF in the germline V gene (reference sequence). This CDR3 is built from 18 residues. V lost 1 base and J lost 5; bases outside the gene matches: 15. The CDR3: CATSRGRQGVTERDTQYF. The CDR3 DNA sequence: TGTGCCACCAGCAGAGGGAGGCAGGGGGTAACAGAACGAGATACGCAGTATTTT.

The V call is TRBV4-1, the J call TRBJ1-1; 8 bases map to TRBD1. The CDR3 length is 16 residues. Trimming cost V 2 bases and J 2 bases; bases outside gene matches: 7. CDR1 MGHRA and CDR2 YSYEKL come from the germline V gene. The DNA of the CDR3 is TGCGCCAGCAGCCAACCCCCGGGACAGGCTAACACTGAAGCTTTCTTT. Protein: CASSQPPGQANTEAFF.

This clonotype was picked up a small number of times. The rearrangement joins TRBV7-9 to TRBJ1-4; D is ambiguous. V lost 2 bases and J 8 bases, leaving 9 bases between the germline ends. The CDR3 is 13 amino acids. Germline V gene sequence: CDR1 SEHNR, CDR2 FQNEAQ (reference sequence). CDR3 coding DNA: TGTGCCAGCAGCTTATCGGTCAGGGAAAAACTGTTTTTT. Residues: CASSLSVREKLFF.

The gene calls are TRBV5-1 and TRBJ2-5; TRBD1 aligns across 7 bases. CDR3 length: 17 amino acids. Germline assignment: CDR1 SGHRS and CDR2 YFSETQ. Trimming at V came to 4 bases and at J to 2 bases, leaving 14 bases not matched to a gene. This CDR3 is CASSGIDREDGQETQYF. The CDR3, as DNA: TGCGCCAGCAGCGGGATCGACAGGGAAGATGGACAAGAGACCCAGTACTTC. The whole variable domain, remainder taken from reference TRBV5-1 and TRBJ2-5, is KAGVTQTPRYLIKTRGQQVTLSCSPISGHRSVSWYQQTPGQGLQFLFEYFSETQRNKGNFPGRFSGRQFSNSRSEMNVSTLELGDSALYLCASSGIDREDGQETQYFGPGTRLLVL.

Many counts were recorded for this clonotype. The chain couples TRBV4-1 to TRBJ2-2; D is possibly TRBD2 (8 bases). V lost 1 base and J 4 bases, leaving 19 bases between the germline ends. Germline values: CDR1 MGHRA, CDR2 YSYEKL. The CDR3 covers 18 residues. The CDR3 nucleotides are TGCGCCAGCAGCCAAGGGGGACAGCGGGAGTGGAGCACCGGGGAGCTGTTTTTT. Its protein product is CASSQGGQREWSTGELFF.

This clonotype was picked up a small number of times. The gene calls are TRBV12-3 or TRBV12-4 and TRBJ2-1; possibly TRBD1 for D (5 bases). V lost 3 bases and J lost 4, with 13 bases in between. The CDR3 contains 15 residues. CDR3 in amino acids: CASSFPTVGYNEQFF. CDR3 in DNA: TGTGCCAGCAGTTTTCCGACAGTGGGATACAATGAGCAGTTCTTC.

This clonotype was recorded a few times. This chain uses TRBV7-2 with TRBJ2-5; D gene unclear. Germline-derived CDR1 and CDR2 are SGHTA and FQGNSA. This CDR3 has 13 residues. V gave up 3 bases and J gave up 1 base, with 6 bases separating them. CDR3 DNA: TGTGCCAGCAGCTTGCGCATCCAAGAGACCCAGTACTTC. This encodes CASSLRIQETQYF.

The rearrangement joins TRBV6-1 to TRBJ2-7; 12 nucleotides align to TRBD2. Germline CDR1 MNHNS, CDR2 SASEGT. V gave up 5 bases and J gave up 2 bases; unmatched junction bases: 10. The CDR3 runs 17 residues. The CDR3 DNA is TGTGCCAGCAGTAGATATCGACTAGCGGGGGAGACCTACGAGCAGTACTTC. Translating gives CASSRYRLAGETYEQYF.

The chain carries TRBV20-1 and TRBJ1-1; D is uncertain. The germline V gene encodes CDR1 DFQATT and CDR2 SNEGSKA (reference sequence). CDR3 length equals 14 residues. Between the trimmed V and J ends, which lost 2 bases and 3 bases, there was a span of 13 bases. The CDR3 reads CSARWGRADTEAFF. DNA for the CDR3: TGCAGTGCTAGATGGGGTAGAGCGGACACTGAAGCTTTCTTT.

This clonotype was counted a few times. The V and J genes are TRBV12-3 or TRBV12-4 and TRBJ2-5; D may be TRBD2 (5 bases). Deletions cut 1 base from V and 2 bases from J, with 11 bases between. The CDR3 loop spans 15 amino acids. Here the CDR3 DNA reads TGTGCCAGCAGTTTAGGGGCTAGCCGGCAAGAGACCCAGTACTTC. Translated: CASSLGASRQETQYF.

The genes are TRBV27 and TRBJ1-5, with D possibly matching TRBD1 (5 bases). The germline CDR1 and CDR2 sequences are MNHEY and SMNVEV (reference sequence). V was trimmed by 5 bases and J by 7 bases, leaving 12 bases between them. The length of the CDR3 is 13 residues. The CDR3 is CASSGQGIQPQHF. In DNA form, the CDR3 reads TGTGCCAGCAGTGGCCAGGGAATACAGCCCCAGCATTTT.

This clonotype was counted ten times or more. The rearrangement joins TRBV12-3 or TRBV12-4 to TRBJ2-7, with 7 bases matching TRBD2. The V gene end was trimmed by 6 bases and the J gene end by 2 bases; junction bases not matched to a gene: 1. This CDR3 comprises 12 residues. CDR3 DNA sequence: TGTGCCAGCAGGGCGGGGGCCTACGAGCAGTACTTC. Its protein is CASRAGAYEQYF.

This clonotype appeared many times. This chain uses TRBV29-1 with TRBJ2-2, with a possible D match to TRBD1 (6 bases). CDR1 and CDR2 (germline): SQVTM, ANQGSEA. Trimming shortened V by 1 base and J by 4 bases, and 22 bases separated the two germline ends. This CDR3 contains 18 residues. The DNA for the CDR3 is TGCAGCGTTGAAGGGGGGCGCCTACCAGGGAGTAGCACCGGGGAGCTGTTTTTT. Translating gives CSVEGGRLPGSSTGELFF.

The V call is TRBV20-1, the J call TRBJ1-5, with 9 bases that match TRBD1. This CDR3 has 15 amino acids. Germline CDR1 DFQATT, CDR2 SNEGSKA (reference sequence). Germline trimming cut 4 bases from V and 7 bases from J; bases unmatched to any gene: 11. The CDR3 coding sequence is TGCAGTGCTATACCGGGACAGGGACCTTTACAGCCCCAGCATTTT. Its translation is CSAIPGQGPLQPQHF.

The CDR3 region has the DNA TGTGCCAGCACCCGTCGTCGGGGAGGCGGGGAGCTGTTTTTT. It encodes CASTRRRGGGELFF. The V call is TRBV12-3 or TRBV12-4, the J call TRBJ2-2; D is possibly TRBD2 (6 bases). The CDR3 has 14 residues. V was pared by 7 bases and J by 7 bases, with 16 bases between.

This rearrangement joins TRBV20-1 to TRBJ2-3, with D uncertain. Between the trimmed V and J ends, which lost 3 bases and 3 bases, there was a span of 16 bases. CDR1 is DFQATT, CDR2 SNEGSKA, per germline (reference sequence). The length of the CDR3 is 15 residues. For the CDR3, the DNA is TGCAGTGCTAGCCCTAAAAAGCTGACAACAGATACGCAGTATTTT. Translation gives CSASPKKLTTDTQYF.

CDR3 nucleotides: TGTGCCAGCAGTCCGCAGGCCTACACAGATACGCAGTATTTT. Its translation: CASSPQAYTDTQYF. The J gene is TRBJ2-3, the V gene TRBV7-9; no reliable D call. In germline, CDR1 is SEHNR, CDR2 FQNEAQ (reference sequence). Trimming removed 6 bases from V and 2 bases from J, with 12 bases in between. The CDR3 is 14 amino acids.

The rearrangement uses TRBV20-1 and TRBJ1-5; tentative D call: TRBD1 (6 bases). The CDR3 loop spans 14 amino acids. CDR1 is DFQATT, CDR2 SNEGSKA, per germline (reference sequence). V was shortened by 4 bases and J by 4 bases, with 14 bases between the two germline ends. CDR3 nucleotide sequence: TGCAGTGCTAAACAGGGATCCCTAAATCAGCCCCAGCATTTT. The encoded protein is CSAKQGSLNQPQHF.

This clonotype was counted between two and nine times. This chain connects TRBV7-9 to TRBJ2-7; TRBD1 is a possible D gene (5 bases). Germline CDR1 and CDR2: SEHNR and FQNEAQ (reference sequence). Trimming left V 0 bases short and J 2 bases short, with 8 bases between. The CDR3 loop spans 14 amino acids. This chain's CDR3 is CASSLASGPYEQYV. The CDR3 DNA is TGTGCCAGCAGCTTAGCGTCAGGGCCCTACGAGCAGTACGTC.

The CDR3, as DNA: TGTGCCAGCAGCCGGGGTTGGGGGGGATACACAGATACGCAGTATTTT. Its protein is CASSRGWGGYTDTQYF. The chain has TRBV9 and TRBJ2-3; 7 bases map to TRBD2. The length of the CDR3 is 16 residues. Trimming removed 4 bases from V and 2 bases from J; junction bases left unmatched: 10. Germline-derived CDR1 and CDR2 are SGDLS and YYNGEE.

This sequence joins TRBV5-1 and TRBJ1-1; TRBD1 might be the D (5 bases). V was clipped by 4 bases and J by 0 bases, with 16 bases between them. Germline V CDR1 and CDR2: SGHRS, YFSETQ. The CDR3 runs to 16 residues. The CDR3 spells CASSRHRGEMNTEAFF. The CDR3, as DNA: TGCGCCAGCAGCCGCCATCGGGGCGAGATGAACACTGAAGCTTTCTTT.